Listed below are T cell receptor beta chains from one sample, sequenced in a study of OX40 agonist ivuxolimab in advanced cancers. Using immunoSEQ multiplex PCR, the repertoire was profiled, and TCRdb retains in-frame clones only, with some absent. The sample records 75,000 to 90,000 clones, 87% being singletons. The source was CD4+ or CD8+ T cells sorted from blood, collected in a trial of the OX40 agonist ivuxolimab. The receptors were sampled from an adult with an advanced solid tumor such as melanoma, head and neck, liver or kidney cancer. Each CDR3 is given with its conserved first and last residue. D genes are given only for firm matches. Expanded clones get a size class; other rows say once, few or many, or leave the size out.

>TRBJ2-7|-|TRBD1|TRBV5-1
CASSKGQAYEQYF
TGCGCCAGCAGCAAGGGACAGGCCTACGAGCAGTACTTC
>TRBJ2-1|-|-|TRBV5-1
CASSPAGTTLLF
TGCGCCAGCAGCCCGGCCGGGACAACCCTCCTCTTC
>TRBJ2-4|-|TRBD2|TRBV25-1
CASRSGGDIQYF
TGTGCCAGCAGGTCGGGAGGGGACATTCAGTACTTC
>TRBJ2-7|-|TRBD1|TRBV5-5
CASSLQGAYEQYF
TGTGCCAGCAGCCTACAGGGGGCCTACGAGCAGTACTTC
>TRBJ1-6|-|-|TRBV18
CASSPKLGESPLHF
TGTGCCAGCTCACCGAAACTAGGGGAATCACCCCTCCACTTT
>TRBJ1-4|-|TRBD1|TRBV18
CASSSRQGAVIQLFF
TGTGCCAGCTCATCCAGACAGGGGGCGGTCATACAACTGTTTTTT
>TRBJ2-3|-|TRBD2|TRBV7-2
CASSTGLAGQTDTQYF
TGTGCCAGCAGCACGGGACTAGCGGGGCAAACAGATACGCAGTATTTT
>TRBJ1-3|once|-|TRBV7-2
CASSLDRSGNTIYF
TGTGCCAGCAGCTTAGATCGTTCTGGAAACACCATATATTTT
>TRBJ2-3|-|-|TRBV11-2
CASSLENTQYF
TGTGCCAGCAGCTTAGAGAATACGCAGTATTTT
>TRBJ2-5|-|-|TRBV9
CASSVAEDRGTQYF
TGTGCCAGCAGCGTAGCTGAGGACCGGGGGACCCAGTACTTC
>TRBJ1-5|-|-|TRBV7-2
CASSLVPPNQPQHF
TGTGCCAGCAGCTTAGTACCGCCTAATCAGCCCCAGCATTTT
>TRBJ1-1|-|TRBD1|TRBV18
CASSPPDAQGGTEAFF
TGTGCCAGCTCACCACCGGATGCACAGGGGGGCACTGAAGCTTTCTTT
>TRBJ1-2|-|-|TRBV10-3
CAISERQVNYGYTF
TGTGCCATCAGTGAAAGACAGGTTAACTATGGCTACACCTTC
>TRBJ2-5|-|-|TRBV4-3
CASSQEVGWGETQYF
TGCGCCAGCAGCCAAGAAGTAGGCTGGGGAGAGACCCAGTACTTC
>TRBJ2-7|-|TRBD1|TRBV6-5
CASTPPGQGYEQYF
TGTGCCAGCACCCCCCCAGGACAGGGGTACGAGCAGTACTTC
>TRBJ1-2|-|TRBD1|TRBV7-2
CASSLVAGGSYGYTF
TGTGCCAGCAGCTTAGTGGCAGGGGGAAGCTATGGCTACACCTTC
>TRBJ2-7|-|-|TRBV20-1
CSARLGSEQYF
TGCAGTGCTAGGCTGGGCTCCGAGCAGTACTTC
>TRBJ1-6|-|-|TRBV19
CASSMDSRGNSPLHF
TGTGCCAGTAGTATGGACAGTCGGGGTAATTCACCCCTCCACTTT
>TRBJ1-3|-|-|TRBV4-3
CASSQRAGSGNTIYF
TGCGCCAGCAGCCAAAGAGCGGGTTCGGGAAACACCATATATTTT
>TRBJ2-2|-|TRBD1|TRBV2
CASSTGTVDTGELFF
TGTGCCAGCAGTACCGGGACAGTAGACACCGGGGAGCTGTTTTTT
>TRBJ1-4|-|-|TRBV2
CASKGTDEKLFF
TGTGCCAGCAAGGGCACCGATGAAAAACTGTTTTTT
>TRBJ1-6|-|-|TRBV9
CASSVEGGSPLHF
TGTGCCAGCAGCGTAGAGGGGGGGTCACCCCTCCACTTT
>TRBJ1-1|-|-|TRBV5-1
CASAPGHGNTEAFF
TGCGCCAGCGCACCGGGGCACGGGAACACTGAAGCTTTCTTT